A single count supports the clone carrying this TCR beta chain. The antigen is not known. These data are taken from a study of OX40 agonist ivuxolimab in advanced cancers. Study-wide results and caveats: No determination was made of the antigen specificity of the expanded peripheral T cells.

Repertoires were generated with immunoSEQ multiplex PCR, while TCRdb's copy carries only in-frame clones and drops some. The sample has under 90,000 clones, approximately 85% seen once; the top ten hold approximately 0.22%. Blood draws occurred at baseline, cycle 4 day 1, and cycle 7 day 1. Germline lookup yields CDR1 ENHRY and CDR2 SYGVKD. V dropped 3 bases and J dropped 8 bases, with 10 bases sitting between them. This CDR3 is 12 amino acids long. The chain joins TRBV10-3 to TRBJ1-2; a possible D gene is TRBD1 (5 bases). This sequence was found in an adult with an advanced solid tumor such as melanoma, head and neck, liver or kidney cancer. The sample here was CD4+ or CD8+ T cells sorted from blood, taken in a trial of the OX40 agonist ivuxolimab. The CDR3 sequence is CAISEFQGGYTF. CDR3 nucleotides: TGTGCCATCAGTGAATTCCAGGGAGGCTACACCTTC.